The 6 T cell receptor beta chains listed next were all sequenced from one sample in a study of blood T cell repertoires in COVID-19. Only in-frame clones appear in the TCRdb table, and some are missing; sequencing was by immunoSEQ multiplex PCR. The sample records 85,000 to 95,000 clones, roughly 87% being singletons. Sequenced material: peripheral blood. These receptors were obtained from a woman older than 75 with active COVID-19.

V usage is TRBV2 and J usage is TRBJ2-6; a possible D gene is TRBD2 (6 bases). The length of the CDR3 is 16 residues. Germline values: CDR1 SNHLY, CDR2 FYNNEI. V lost 0 bases to trimming and J lost 4 bases, with 10 bases between them. The CDR3 is CASSEALASGANVLTF. CDR3 bases: TGTGCCAGCAGTGAAGCACTAGCCTCGGGGGCCAACGTCCTGACTTTC. The entire variable domain, with the rest obtained from reference TRBV2 and TRBJ2-6, is as follows: EPEVTQTPSHQVTQMGQEVILRCVPISNHLYFYWYRQILGQKVEFLVSFYNNEISEKSEIFDDQFSVERPDGSNFTLKIRSTKLEDSAMYFCASSEALASGANVLTFGAGSRLTVL.

This chain uses TRBV6-5 with TRBJ2-1; TRBD2 matches at 7 bases. Looked up from germline, CDR1 is MNHEY and CDR2 is SVGAGI. V dropped 6 bases and J dropped 4; count of bases not matched to a gene: 9. The CDR3 totals 15 residues. The CDR3 loop reads CASRQTSTLYNEQFF. The CDR3 nucleotides read TGTGCCAGCAGACAGACTAGCACGCTTTACAATGAGCAGTTCTTC.

The chain uses TRBV7-8 and TRBJ1-4; D gene uncertain. Germline CDR1 SGHVS, CDR2 FQNEAQ. There are 14 residues in the CDR3. Trimming shortened V by 1 base and J by 12 bases, and 15 bases separated the two germline ends. The CDR3 DNA reads TGTGCCAGCAGCTTAGGGACTATAAGCGTAGAACTGTTTTTT. The encoded protein is CASSLGTISVELFF. Full variable domain (missing parts from reference TRBV7-8 and TRBJ1-4): GAGVSQSPRYKVAKRGQDVALRCDPISGHVSLFWYQQALGQGPEFLTYFQNEAQLDKSGLPSDRFFAERPEGSVSTLKIQRTQQEDSAVYLCASSLGTISVELFFGSGTQLSVL.

J is TRBJ1-5 and V is TRBV21-1. TRBV21-1 constitutes a pseudogene. The CDR3 runs to 16 residues. DNA of the CDR3: TGTGCCAGCAGCAAAGGGAGGAAAGTGACTAATCAGCCCCAGCATTTT. As protein: CASSKGRKVTNQPQHF.

The rearrangement uses TRBV7-3 and TRBJ2-1; D perhaps matches TRBD2 (5 bases). V was shortened by 2 bases and J by 8 bases, with 10 bases between the two germline ends. The V gene's germline CDR1 is SGHTA and CDR2 FQGTGA. This CDR3 is built from 13 residues. The CDR3 region is CASSLLAWDEQFF. CDR3 in DNA: TGTGCCAGCAGCTTACTAGCCTGGGATGAGCAGTTCTTC.

J is TRBJ2-1 and V is TRBV5-1, with a possible D match to TRBD1 (6 bases). Germline V CDR1 and CDR2: SGHRS, YFSETQ. The CDR3 has 14 amino acids. V dropped 1 base and J dropped 4 bases, with 9 bases sitting between them. CDR3 nucleotides: TGCGCCAGCAGCTTGAGCCAGGGGTACAATGAGCAGTTCTTC. This encodes CASSLSQGYNEQFF.